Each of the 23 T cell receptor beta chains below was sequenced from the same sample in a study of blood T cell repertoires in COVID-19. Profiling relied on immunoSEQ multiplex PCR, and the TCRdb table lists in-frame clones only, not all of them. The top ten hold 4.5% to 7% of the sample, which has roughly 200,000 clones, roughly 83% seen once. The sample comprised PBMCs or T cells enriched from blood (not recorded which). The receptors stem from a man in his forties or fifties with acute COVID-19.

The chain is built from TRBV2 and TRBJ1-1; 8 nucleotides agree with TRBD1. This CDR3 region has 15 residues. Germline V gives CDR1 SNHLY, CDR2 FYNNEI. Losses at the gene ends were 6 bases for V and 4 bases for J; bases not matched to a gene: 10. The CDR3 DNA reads TGTGCCAGCAGGCAAGACAGGGGTGGTTCCACTGAAGCTTTCTTT. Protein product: CASRQDRGGSTEAFF.

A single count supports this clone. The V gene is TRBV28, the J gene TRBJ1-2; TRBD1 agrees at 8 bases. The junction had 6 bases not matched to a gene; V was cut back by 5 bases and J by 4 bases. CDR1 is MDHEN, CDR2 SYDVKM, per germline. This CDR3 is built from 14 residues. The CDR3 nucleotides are TGTGCCAGCAGTCCCACCGACAGGGGCTATGGCTACACCTTC. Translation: CASSPTDRGYGYTF.

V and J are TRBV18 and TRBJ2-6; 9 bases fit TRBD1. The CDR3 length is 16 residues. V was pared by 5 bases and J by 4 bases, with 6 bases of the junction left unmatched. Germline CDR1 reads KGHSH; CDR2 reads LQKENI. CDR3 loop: CASSSQGARGANVLTF. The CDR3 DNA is TGTGCCAGCTCATCACAGGGGGCGAGGGGGGCCAACGTCCTGACTTTC.

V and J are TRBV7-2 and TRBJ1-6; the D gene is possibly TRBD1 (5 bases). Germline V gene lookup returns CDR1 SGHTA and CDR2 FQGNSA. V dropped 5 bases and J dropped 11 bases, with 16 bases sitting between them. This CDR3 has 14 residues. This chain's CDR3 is CASSPPGYIPPLHF. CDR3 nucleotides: TGTGCCAGCAGCCCTCCAGGGTATATTCCACCCCTCCACTTT.

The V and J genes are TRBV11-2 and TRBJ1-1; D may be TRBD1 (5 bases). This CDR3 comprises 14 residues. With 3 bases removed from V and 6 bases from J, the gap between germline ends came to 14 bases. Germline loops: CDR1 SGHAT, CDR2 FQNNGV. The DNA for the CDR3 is TGTGCCAGCAGCTTTGGAGGGGCGGTCTCTGAAGCTTTCTTT. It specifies CASSFGGAVSEAFF.

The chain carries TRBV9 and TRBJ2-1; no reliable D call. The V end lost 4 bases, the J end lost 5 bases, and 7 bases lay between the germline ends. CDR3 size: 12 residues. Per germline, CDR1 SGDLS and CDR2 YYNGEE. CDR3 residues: CASSSSDNEQFF. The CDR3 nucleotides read TGTGCCAGCAGCTCAAGCGACAATGAGCAGTTCTTC.

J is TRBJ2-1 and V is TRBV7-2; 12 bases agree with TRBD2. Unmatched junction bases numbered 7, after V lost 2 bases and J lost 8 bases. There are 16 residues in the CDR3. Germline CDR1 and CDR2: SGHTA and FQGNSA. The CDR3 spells CASSLPGLAGIDEQFF. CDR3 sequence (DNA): TGTGCCAGCAGCTTACCTGGACTAGCGGGAATCGATGAGCAGTTCTTC.

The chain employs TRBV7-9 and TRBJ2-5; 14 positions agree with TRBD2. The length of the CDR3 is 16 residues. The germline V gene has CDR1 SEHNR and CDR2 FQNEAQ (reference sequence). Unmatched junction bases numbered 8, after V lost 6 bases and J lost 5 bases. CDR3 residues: CASRQGTSGSWETQYF. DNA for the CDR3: TGTGCCAGCAGACAAGGGACTAGCGGGAGTTGGGAGACCCAGTACTTC. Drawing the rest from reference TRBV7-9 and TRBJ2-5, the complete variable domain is DTGVSQNPRHKITKRGQNVTFRCDPISEHNRLYWYRQTLGQGPEFLTYFQNEAQLEKSRLLSDRFSAERPKGSFSTLEIQRTEQGDSAMYLCASRQGTSGSWETQYFGPGTRLLVL.

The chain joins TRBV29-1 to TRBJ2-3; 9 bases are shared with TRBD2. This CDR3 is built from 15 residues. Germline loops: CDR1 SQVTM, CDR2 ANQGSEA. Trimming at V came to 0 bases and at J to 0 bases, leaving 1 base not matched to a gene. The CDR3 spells CSVEETSGSTDTQYF. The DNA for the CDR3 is TGCAGCGTTGAAGAGACTAGCGGTAGCACAGATACGCAGTATTTT.

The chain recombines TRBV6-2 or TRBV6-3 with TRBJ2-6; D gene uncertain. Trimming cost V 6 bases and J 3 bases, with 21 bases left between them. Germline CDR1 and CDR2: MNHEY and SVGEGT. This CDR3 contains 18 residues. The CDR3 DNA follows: TGTGCCAGCAGCCCCGGTTTTATTTCGCAATTTGGGGCCAACGTCCTGACTTTC. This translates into CASSPGFISQFGANVLTF.

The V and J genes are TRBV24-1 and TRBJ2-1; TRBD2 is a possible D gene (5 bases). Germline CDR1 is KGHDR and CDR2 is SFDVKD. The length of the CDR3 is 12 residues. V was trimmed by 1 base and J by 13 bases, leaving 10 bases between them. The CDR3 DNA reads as TGTGCCACCAGTGATTTTAGGCCTAGCCAGTTCTTC. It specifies CATSDFRPSQFF.

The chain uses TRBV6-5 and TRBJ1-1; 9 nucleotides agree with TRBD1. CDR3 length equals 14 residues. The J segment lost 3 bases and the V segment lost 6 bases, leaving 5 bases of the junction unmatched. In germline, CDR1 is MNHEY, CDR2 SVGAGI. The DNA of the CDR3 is TGTGCCAGCAGCCACAGGGGGCCTTACACTGAAGCTTTCTTT. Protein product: CASSHRGPYTEAFF.

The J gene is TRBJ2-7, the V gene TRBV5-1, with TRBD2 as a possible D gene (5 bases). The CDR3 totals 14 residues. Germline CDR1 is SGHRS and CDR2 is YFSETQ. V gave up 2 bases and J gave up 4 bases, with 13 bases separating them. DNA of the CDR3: TGCGCCAGCAGCTTTACTAGTCCCCAATACGAGCAGTACTTC. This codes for CASSFTSPQYEQYF.

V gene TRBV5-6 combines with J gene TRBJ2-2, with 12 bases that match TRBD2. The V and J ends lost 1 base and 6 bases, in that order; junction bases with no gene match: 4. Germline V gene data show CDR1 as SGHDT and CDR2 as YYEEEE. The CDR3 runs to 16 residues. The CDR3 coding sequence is TGTGCCAGCAGCTTGTCGGCTAGCGGGAGGGCCGGGGAGCTGTTTTTT. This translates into CASSLSASGRAGELFF.

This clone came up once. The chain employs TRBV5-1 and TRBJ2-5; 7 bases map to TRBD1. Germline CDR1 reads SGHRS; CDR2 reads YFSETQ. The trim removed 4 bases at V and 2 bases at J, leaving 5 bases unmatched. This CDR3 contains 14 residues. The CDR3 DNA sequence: TGCGCCAGCAGCAAGGGGACAGCTCAAGAGACCCAGTACTTC. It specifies CASSKGTAQETQYF.

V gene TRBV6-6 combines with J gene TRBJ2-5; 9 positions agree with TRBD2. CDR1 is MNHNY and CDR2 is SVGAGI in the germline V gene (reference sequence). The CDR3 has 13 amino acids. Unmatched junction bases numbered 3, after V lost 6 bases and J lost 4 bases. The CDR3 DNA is TGTGCCAGCAGCCAACTAGCGGGAGAGACCCAGTACTTC. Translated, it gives CASSQLAGETQYF.

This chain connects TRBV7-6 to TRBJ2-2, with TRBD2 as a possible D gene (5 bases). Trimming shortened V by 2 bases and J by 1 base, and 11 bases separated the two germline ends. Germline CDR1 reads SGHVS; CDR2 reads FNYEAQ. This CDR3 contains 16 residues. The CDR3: CASSLQLAWNTGELFF. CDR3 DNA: TGTGCCAGCAGCTTACAGCTAGCTTGGAACACCGGGGAGCTGTTTTTT.

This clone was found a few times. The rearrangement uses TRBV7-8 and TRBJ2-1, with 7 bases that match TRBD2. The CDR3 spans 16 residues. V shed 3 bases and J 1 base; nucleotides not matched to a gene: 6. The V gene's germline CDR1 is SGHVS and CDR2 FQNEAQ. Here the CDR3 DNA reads TGTGCCAGCAGCTTGAGCGGGATACGTTCCTACAATGAGCAGTTCTTC. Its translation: CASSLSGIRSYNEQFF. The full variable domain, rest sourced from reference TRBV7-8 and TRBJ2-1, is GAGVSQSPRYKVAKRGQDVALRCDPISGHVSLFWYQQALGQGPEFLTYFQNEAQLDKSGLPSDRFFAERPEGSVSTLKIQRTQQEDSAVYLCASSLSGIRSYNEQFFGPGTRLTVL.

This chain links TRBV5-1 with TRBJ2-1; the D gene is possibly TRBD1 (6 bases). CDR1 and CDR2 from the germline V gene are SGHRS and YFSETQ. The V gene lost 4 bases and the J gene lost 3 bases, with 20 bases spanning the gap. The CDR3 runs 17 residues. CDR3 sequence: CASSRLGPDRDYNEQFF. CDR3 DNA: TGCGCCAGCAGCAGGCTCGGGCCGGACAGAGACTACAATGAGCAGTTCTTC.

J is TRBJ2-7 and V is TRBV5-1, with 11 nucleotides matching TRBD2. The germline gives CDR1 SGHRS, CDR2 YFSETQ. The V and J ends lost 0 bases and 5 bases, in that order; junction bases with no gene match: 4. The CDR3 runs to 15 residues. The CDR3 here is CASSLGLAGFDEQYF. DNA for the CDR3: TGCGCCAGCAGCTTGGGACTAGCGGGATTCGACGAGCAGTACTTC.

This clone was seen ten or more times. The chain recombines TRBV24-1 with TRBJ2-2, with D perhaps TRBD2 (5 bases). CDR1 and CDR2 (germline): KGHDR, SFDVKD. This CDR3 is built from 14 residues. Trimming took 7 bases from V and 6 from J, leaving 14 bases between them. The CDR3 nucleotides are TGTGCCACCAGCGGGGAGTACGATGCCGGGGAGCTGTTTTTT. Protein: CATSGEYDAGELFF.

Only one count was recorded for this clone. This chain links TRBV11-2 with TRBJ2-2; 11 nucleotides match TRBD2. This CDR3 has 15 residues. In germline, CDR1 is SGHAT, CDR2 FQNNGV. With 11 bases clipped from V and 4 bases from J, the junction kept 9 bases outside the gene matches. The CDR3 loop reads CAGQGLADLTGELFF. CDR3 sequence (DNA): TGTGCCGGCCAGGGACTAGCGGATCTCACCGGGGAGCTGTTTTTT.

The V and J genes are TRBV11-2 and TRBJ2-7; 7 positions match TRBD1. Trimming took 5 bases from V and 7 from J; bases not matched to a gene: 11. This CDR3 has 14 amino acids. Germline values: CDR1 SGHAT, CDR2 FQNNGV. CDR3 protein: CASSTSTGPGEQYF. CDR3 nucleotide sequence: TGTGCCAGCAGCACCTCGACAGGGCCGGGGGAGCAGTACTTC.